One T cell receptor beta chain is described in this entry. As yet, its antigen is unknown. The data were produced by immunoSEQ multiplex PCR, yet TCRdb's version contains in-frame clones alone and is incomplete. In the table there are about 100,000 clones, about 95% of which are singletons. The data derive from a study of siplizumab effects on memory and regulatory T cells. This CDR3 spans 15 amino acids. V dropped 4 bases and J dropped 2 bases, with 14 bases sitting between them. Germline CDR1 reads SGDLS; CDR2 reads YYNGEE. Whole-study results and caveats: Alloreactive sequences whose origin lay in unstimulated CD4+ memory cells were significantly reduced by siplizumab. Proliferating Tregs from siplizumab cultures lacked functional confirmation of suppression. Treatment with siplizumab left mappable alloreactive CD4+ clones averaging roughly 70% Treg-derived, compared with approximately 25% in controls. Naive T cells appeared more diverse than memory cells and seemed to be major alloresponse contributors.

This TCR was recovered from a human donor in good health. The sequenced sample consisted of non-Treg CD4+ T cells sorted from blood. This chain links TRBV9 with TRBJ2-3; tentatively, D is TRBD2 (5 bases). CDR3 in amino acids: CASSPYVTNTDTQYF. In DNA, the CDR3 is TGTGCCAGCAGCCCTTATGTGACTAACACAGATACGCAGTATTTT.